The present TCR beta chain was sequenced within a study of T cells in Graves' hyperthyroidism and ophthalmopathy. Study details: The blood sample was taken at first diagnosis, before treatment began.

PBMCs stemmed from approximately 9.1 ml fresh peripheral blood. Findings of the study overall: Ophthalmopathy was predicted by the model a median of approximately six months ahead of onset.

This clonotype was observed a few times. The antigen is not known. This CDR3 comprises 14 residues. V was clipped by 8 bases and J by 0 bases, with 11 bases between them. CDR1 and CDR2 from the germline V gene are LNHNV and YYDKDF (reference sequence). There were TCR beta CDR3 regions amplified from RNA transcripts. The HTBI primer set drove a first-round RT-PCR of the TCR CDR3. MiXCR, run by TCRdb on the multiplex PCR reads, gives a single entry per CDR3 protein. Of 400,000 to 550,000 distinct CDR3 sequences in the sample, around an eighth were seen once. This receptor was identified in a woman aged 18-29 years with Graves' hyperthyroidism. This chain connects TRBV15 to TRBJ2-4; D is unclear. Sequencing used blood. The CDR3 DNA is TGTGCCACCCGACCCATGTTAGCCAAAAACATTCAGTACTTC. Amino acids: CATRPMLAKNIQYF.